This T cell receptor (beta chain) was identified in a study of CD4 and CD8 cells across lung adenocarcinoma regions. TCRdb reprocessed the PCR reads via MiXCR and lists one record per CDR3 protein. The table lists about 23,000 distinct CDR3 sequences, 52% of them singletons. Germline CDR1 reads MNHNS; CDR2 reads SASEGT. CDR3 size: 11 residues. V lost 8 bases to trimming and J lost 6 bases, with 9 bases between them. Samples came from patients with localized non-small cell lung adenocarcinoma. Comments on this clonotype: This CDR3 is missing its conserved last phenylalanine or tryptophan, likely due to a read error.

This chain joins TRBV6-1 and TRBJ2-3, with D unresolved. The sequenced sample was CD4+ T cells from the center of a lung tumor. The source of this sequence is a male donor with lung adenocarcinoma. The CD4 and CD8 labels of this study may be unreliable. This CDR3 reads CASSWADTQYS. CDR3 nucleotides: TGTGCCAGCTCGTGGGCGGATACGCAGTATAGT.